The 15 T cell receptor beta chains below were found in one sample sequenced in a study of T cell clonotyping in hematopoietic cell transplantation. The table came from immunoSEQ multiplex PCR; TCRdb's copy has only in-frame clones and leaves some out. Of fewer than 2,500 clones in the sample, 89% were seen once. Material: peripheral blood mononuclear cells. Receptors originate from a man aged 40-49 years in good health. Some clones in this sample may be carry-over from other donors' samples.

The chain uses TRBV4-1 and TRBJ1-3; D call uncertain. Germline CDR1 and CDR2: MGHRA and YSYEKL. This CDR3 has 15 amino acids. Trimming pared 4 bases from V and 3 bases from J, leaving 13 bases between. The CDR3 nucleotides read TGCGCCAGCAGCCTGACACCCAAGGGTGGAAACACCATATATTTT. Residues: CASSLTPKGGNTIYF.

The gene calls are TRBV5-1 and TRBJ2-2; 10 nucleotides line up with TRBD1. With V trimmed by 3 bases and J by 3 bases, 5 bases remained unmatched. CDR1 and CDR2 from the germline V gene are SGHRS and YFSETQ. The CDR3 contains 16 residues. The CDR3 DNA sequence: TGCGCCAGCAGCTCAACCGGGACAGGGGACACCGGGGAGCTGTTTTTT. Translated, it gives CASSSTGTGDTGELFF.

This clone was recorded once. CDR3 DNA sequence: TGTGCCACCACAAAGGGACGGGCCTCCTACGAGCAGTACTTC. This sequence encodes CATTKGRASYEQYF. The rearrangement uses TRBV19 and TRBJ2-7; D may be TRBD1 or TRBD2 (5 bases each). The CDR3 length is 14 residues. Germline loops: CDR1 LNHDA, CDR2 SQIVND (reference sequence). V lost 10 bases to trimming and J lost 0 bases, with 16 bases between them.

The chain joins TRBV5-4 to TRBJ2-7; the match to TRBD1 covers 12 bases. The V and J ends lost 0 bases and 7 bases, in that order; junction bases with no gene match: 5. CDR1 is SGHNT, CDR2 YYREEE, per germline (reference sequence). The CDR3 is 15 residues long. In DNA, the CDR3 is TGTGCCAGCAGCTTGGCCGGGACAGGGGGCATTGAGCAGTACTTC. Its translation is CASSLAGTGGIEQYF. Supplemented by reference TRBV5-4 and TRBJ2-7, the full variable domain reads ETGVTQSPTHLIKTRGQQVTLRCSSQSGHNTVSWYQQALGQGPQFIFQYYREEENGRGNFPPRFSGLQFPNYSSELNVNALELDDSALYLCASSLAGTGGIEQYFGPGTRLTVT.

The CDR3, as DNA: TGTGCCTGGAGTGTAGCCTTTGGAAACACCATATATTTT. As protein: CAWSVAFGNTIYF. V is TRBV30 and J is TRBJ1-3; D gene uncertain. The CDR3 covers 13 residues. The germline gives CDR1 GTSNPN, CDR2 SVGIG (reference sequence). Deletions cut 0 bases from V and 3 bases from J, with 6 bases between.

Only a few counts were recorded for this clone. This chain links TRBV6-5 with TRBJ1-1; 8 nucleotides match TRBD1. The V gene's germline CDR1 is MNHEY and CDR2 SVGAGI. CDR3 size: 14 residues. With 6 bases clipped from V and 5 bases from J, the junction kept 8 bases outside the gene matches. This CDR3 reads CASRRQGMRTEAFF. The CDR3 coding sequence is TGTGCCAGCAGGCGACAGGGGATGAGGACTGAAGCTTTCTTT.

The chain has TRBV6-6 and TRBJ1-3; D gene ambiguous. Trimming took 8 bases from V and 5 from J, leaving 10 bases between them. This CDR3 has 12 residues. CDR1 MNHNY and CDR2 SVGAGI come from the germline V gene (reference sequence). CDR3 sequence reads: CASSRPRNTIYF. In DNA form, the CDR3 reads TGTGCCAGCTCCAGACCCCGAAACACCATATATTTT.

Here the CDR3 DNA reads TGTGCCAGCAGCCCCAAGGGGAGACCCACAGATACGCAGTATTTT. Amino acids: CASSPKGRPTDTQYF. The chain joins TRBV5-4 to TRBJ2-3, with D possibly being TRBD1 or TRBD2 (5 bases each). This CDR3 spans 15 amino acids. Germline V CDR1 and CDR2: SGHNT, YYREEE (reference sequence). The V end lost 4 bases, the J end lost 2 bases, and 14 bases lay between the germline ends. Complete variable domain (other parts from reference TRBV5-4 and TRBJ2-3): ETGVTQSPTHLIKTRGQQVTLRCSSQSGHNTVSWYQQALGQGPQFIFQYYREEENGRGNFPPRFSGLQFPNYSSELNVNALELDDSALYLCASSPKGRPTDTQYFGPGTRLTVL.

This chain joins TRBV25-1 and TRBJ1-1; D call uncertain. Trimming took off 6 bases at V and 1 base at J, with 3 bases between the two ends. The germline V gene encodes CDR1 MGHDK and CDR2 SYGVNS. The CDR3 runs 11 residues. CDR3 nucleotide sequence: TGTGCCAGCAGAACGAACACTGAAGCTTTCTTT. Protein: CASRTNTEAFF.

The chain uses TRBV5-1 and TRBJ2-5; 7 nucleotides agree with TRBD1. Per germline, CDR1 SGHRS and CDR2 YFSETQ. The junction had 8 bases not matched to a gene; V was cut back by 3 bases and J by 3 bases. The CDR3 consists of 15 residues. Here the CDR3 reads CASSWVGTVKETQYF. In nucleotides, the CDR3 is TGCGCCAGCAGCTGGGTAGGGACAGTTAAAGAGACCCAGTACTTC.

The chain employs TRBV2 and TRBJ2-7; 7 bases are shared with TRBD1. The CDR3 extends over 14 amino acids. Germline CDR1 and CDR2: SNHLY and FYNNEI. With 6 bases clipped from V and 3 bases from J, the junction kept 8 bases outside the gene matches. DNA for the CDR3: TGTGCCAGCAGGCCGGGACAGATACTCTACGAGCAGTACTTC. Protein sequence: CASRPGQILYEQYF.

This chain connects TRBV19 to TRBJ1-3; D is unclear. The length of the CDR3 is 14 residues. The germline V gene has CDR1 LNHDA and CDR2 SQIVND (reference sequence). Trimming pared 6 bases from V and 0 bases from J, leaving 9 bases between. This chain's CDR3 is CASRVSFSGNTIYF. CDR3 DNA sequence: TGTGCCAGTAGGGTCAGTTTCTCTGGAAACACCATATATTTT.

This clone was picked up a small number of times. Here the CDR3 DNA reads TGTGCCAGCAGCTTGGTTGGGGTAGTAGATACGCAGTATTTT. Its protein product is CASSLVGVVDTQYF. This chain links TRBV7-2 with TRBJ2-3, with D uncertain. The CDR3 loop spans 14 amino acids. Germline V gene sequence: CDR1 SGHTA, CDR2 FQGNSA. V was cut by 3 bases and J by 5 bases, with 12 bases left in between.

This rearrangement joins TRBV27 to TRBJ2-7, with a weak D call TRBD2 (6 bases). Trimming took 2 bases from V and 2 from J, leaving 16 bases between them. The CDR3 totals 16 residues. Germline V gene sequence: CDR1 MNHEY, CDR2 SMNVEV (reference sequence). CDR3 in amino acids: CASSLKGGVVPYEQYF. The CDR3 DNA sequence: TGTGCCAGCAGTTTAAAAGGAGGGGTTGTCCCCTACGAGCAGTACTTC.

CDR3: CASSLNSYNEQFF. CDR3 sequence (DNA): TGTGCCAGCAGTTTAAACTCTTACAATGAGCAGTTCTTC. The rearrangement uses TRBV27 and TRBJ2-1; no clear D gene. Trimming shortened V by 2 bases and J by 4 bases, and 6 bases separated the two germline ends. The CDR3 runs to 13 residues. Per germline, CDR1 MNHEY and CDR2 SMNVEV (reference sequence).